This TCR beta chain was recovered during a study of siplizumab effects on memory and regulatory T cells. This clone turned up a few times. The protocol was immunoSEQ multiplex PCR, while the TCRdb copy is restricted to in-frame clones and leaves out a portion. The data contain about 100,000 clones, more than 90% of them singletons. Sequenced material: CD4+ T cells sorted from blood. The TCR comes from a human donor in good health.

The CDR3 sequence: CAWSGTSLGAGYTF. Written as DNA, the CDR3 is TGTGCCTGGAGCGGGACATCCCTTGGGGCTGGCTACACCTTC. The chain joins TRBV30 to TRBJ1-2, with D perhaps TRBD1 (6 bases). Deletions cut 3 bases from V and 7 bases from J, with 18 bases between. The CDR3 consists of 14 residues. The germline gives CDR1 GTSNPN, CDR2 SVGIG (reference sequence).